A selection of T cell receptor beta chains follows, all from one sample in a study of cytomegalovirus exposure and HLA in healthy donors. Clones were read by immunoSEQ multiplex PCR, and TCRdb kept only the in-frame ones, dropping some. The sample records 170,000 or so clones, about four fifths being singletons. Sequencing input: PBMCs. The receptors derive from a man aged 50 to 59 in good health and CMV-seronegative. The CDR3 runs from the conserved cysteine through the conserved F or W. The D gene is left open where the match is weak. Clone size, where shown, is once, few, many, or a class for clones that have expanded.

D gene | clone size | J gene | V gene | CDR3 protein | CDR3 DNA
TRBD2 | NA | TRBJ2-5 | TRBV5-1 | CASSFAGGPETQYF | TGCGCCAGCAGCTTTGCGGGGGGTCCAGAGACCCAGTACTTC
NA | NA | TRBJ1-2 | TRBV5-4 | CASSTPTDLNYGYTF | TGTGCCAGCAGCACCCCGACAGACCTTAACTATGGCTACACCTTC
NA | NA | TRBJ1-1 | TRBV29-1 | CSVIVAGPEAFF | TGCAGCGTCATCGTTGCGGGTCCTGAAGCTTTCTTT
TRBD2 | NA | TRBJ2-1 | TRBV15 | CATRGGAYNEQFF | TGTGCCACCAGGGGGGGGGCCTACAATGAGCAGTTCTTC
TRBD1 | NA | TRBJ1-2 | TRBV15 | CATSRAGGGGFYGYTF | TGTGCCACCAGCAGGGCTGGAGGGGGCGGGTTCTATGGCTACACCTTC
NA | NA | TRBJ2-1 | TRBV5-1 | CASTFRGGEQFF | TGCGCCAGCACCTTTAGGGGGGGTGAGCAGTTCTTC
NA | NA | TRBJ2-3 | TRBV7-9 | CASSLQGFRGSGTDTQYF | TGTGCCAGCAGCTTGCAAGGGTTTAGGGGTTCGGGCACAGATACGCAGTATTTT
NA | NA | TRBJ1-1 | TRBV30 | CASGGGNTEAFF | TGTGCCTCGGGAGGGGGGAACACTGAAGCTTTCTTT
TRBD1 | few | TRBJ2-7 | TRBV5-1 | CASSITGGSYEQYF | TGCGCCAGCAGCATTACAGGGGGCTCCTACGAGCAGTACTTC
TRBD1 | once | TRBJ1-2 | TRBV5-1 | CASSAGQGGYGYTF | TGCGCCAGCAGTGCCGGACAGGGGGGCTATGGCTACACCTTC
NA | NA | TRBJ1-4 | TRBV7-6 | CASSLLGATNEKLFF | TGTGCCAGCAGCTTATTAGGGGCAACTAATGAAAAACTGTTTTTT
NA | NA | TRBJ1-3 | TRBV29-1 | CSVGQSSGNTIYF | TGCAGCGTTGGACAAAGCTCTGGAAACACCATATATTTT
TRBD1 | NA | TRBJ1-1 | TRBV5-5 | CASSFTTGEWGEAFF | TGTGCCAGCAGCTTTACAACAGGGGAATGGGGTGAAGCTTTCTTT
NA | NA | TRBJ1-1 | TRBV28 | CASSLRQVLLEAFF | TGTGCCAGCAGTTTAAGACAGGTTTTACTCGAAGCTTTCTTT
NA | once | TRBJ1-6 | TRBV5-6 | CASRRGSSYNSPLHF | TGTGCCAGTCGGAGGGGAAGCTCCTATAATTCACCCCTCCACTTT
NA | NA | TRBJ1-5 | TRBV21-1 | CASPRDIGNQPQHF | TGTGCCAGCCCACGGGACATCGGCAATCAGCCCCAGCATTTT
TRBD1 | NA | TRBJ2-5 | TRBV29-1 | CSVALTGPPRETQYF | TGCAGCGTTGCCCTGACAGGGCCCCCTCGGGAGACCCAGTACTTC
TRBD1 | NA | TRBJ2-1 | TRBV27 | CASSLTGGAYNEQFF | TGTGCCAGCAGCCTAACAGGGGGCGCTTACAATGAGCAGTTCTTC
NA | NA | TRBJ2-3 | TRBV7-3 | CASSSTATRGTDTQYF | TGTGCCAGCAGCTCCACAGCAACTCGGGGGACAGATACGCAGTATTTT
TRBD2 | NA | TRBJ2-2 | TRBV7-8 | CASSRTSLGTGELFF | TGTGCCAGCAGCAGGACTAGCTTGGGCACCGGGGAGCTGTTTTTT
NA | NA | TRBJ2-7 | TRBV19 | CASSRGAEPRAYEQYF | TGTGCCAGTAGCCGGGGGGCGGAGCCGCGGGCCTACGAGCAGTACTTC
NA | once | TRBJ1-6 | TRBV14 | CASSQDARKNSPLHF | TGTGCCAGCAGCCAAGATGCCAGGAAAAATTCACCCCTCCACTTT
TRBD1 | NA | TRBJ1-2 | TRBV2 | CASSTGTDPKGYTF | TGTGCCAGCAGTACCGGGACAGATCCTAAAGGCTACACCTTC
NA | NA | TRBJ2-6 | TRBV7-3 | CASSPLLKGAGANVLTF | TGTGCCAGCAGCCCACTTCTTAAGGGGGCTGGGGCCAACGTCCTGACTTTC
NA | NA | TRBJ2-6 | TRBV19 | CASSRPNVLTF | TGTGCCAGTAGTAGGCCCAACGTCCTGACTTTC
NA | once | TRBJ1-3 | TRBV5-1 | CASSLRSSGNTIYF | TGCGCCAGCAGCTTGCGGAGCTCTGGAAACACCATATATTTT
TRBD2 | NA | TRBJ2-7 | TRBV28 | CASGLAGGSYEQYF | TGTGCCAGCGGACTAGCGGGGGGATCCTACGAGCAGTACTTC
TRBD2 | NA | TRBJ2-3 | TRBV5-1 | CASNLGTNTDTQYF | TGCGCCAGCAACTTGGGGACTAACACAGATACGCAGTATTTT
NA | NA | TRBJ1-2 | TRBV6-1 | CASSEFRNYGYTF | TGTGCCAGCAGTGAATTCAGAAACTATGGCTACACCTTC
TRBD1 | NA | TRBJ2-5 | TRBV7-9 | CSSSPPTGDHEETQYF | TGTTCCAGCAGCCCGCCGACAGGGGACCATGAGGAGACCCAGTACTTC
NA | NA | TRBJ2-7 | TRBV9 | CASSSRGGSYEQYF | TGTGCCAGCAGCTCTAGGGGAGGCTCCTACGAGCAGTACTTC
TRBD1 | NA | TRBJ1-2 | TRBV28 | CASSLPDRNYGYTF | TGTGCCAGCAGTTTACCGGACAGGAACTATGGCTACACCTTC
NA | NA | TRBJ1-2 | TRBV5-1 | CASSLGGGAEYGYTF | TGCGCCAGCAGCTTGGGTGGGGGCGCAGAGTATGGCTACACCTTC
NA | once | TRBJ1-4 | TRBV9 | CASSSIGGIKEKLFF | TGTGCCAGCAGCTCCATCGGGGGGATAAAAGAAAAACTGTTTTTT
TRBD2 | NA | TRBJ2-1 | TRBV7-2 | CASSYGGTSGYNEQFF | TGTGCCAGCAGCTACGGCGGGACTAGCGGTTACAATGAGCAGTTCTTC
NA | NA | TRBJ1-2 | TRBV2 | CASSDPQGIVHYTF | TGTGCCAGCAGTGATCCGCAGGGCATAGTGCACTACACCTTC
NA | once | TRBJ2-3 | TRBV9 | CASSQREGGLGDTQYF | TGTGCCAGCAGCCAAAGGGAGGGGGGATTGGGAGATACGCAGTATTTT
TRBD1 | NA | TRBJ2-7 | TRBV6-1 | CASFRDRGNYEQYF | TGTGCCAGCTTCCGGGACAGGGGCAACTACGAGCAGTACTTC
NA | NA | TRBJ2-2 | TRBV7-2 | CASSLVWVTAAGELFF | TGTGCCAGCAGCTTAGTTTGGGTAACAGCGGCCGGGGAGCTGTTTTTT
NA | NA | TRBJ2-2 | TRBV2 | CASSSLDRLNTGELFF | TGTGCCAGCAGTTCCCTAGACAGACTTAACACCGGGGAGCTGTTTTTT
NA | NA | TRBJ2-3 | TRBV9 | CASSVDPGGGADF | TGTGCCAGCAGCGTAGATCCAGGGGGAGGTGCGGATTTT
TRBD2 | few | TRBJ2-7 | TRBV7-9 | CASSSVRLAGGEQYF | TGTGCCAGCAGCTCTGTGAGGCTAGCGGGAGGCGAGCAGTACTTC
NA | NA | TRBJ2-1 | TRBV18 | CASSLGNTQGHNEQFF | TGTGCCAGCTCACTCGGTAATACTCAGGGGCACAATGAGCAGTTCTTC
NA | NA | TRBJ2-7 | TRBV2 | CASKAGERYEQYF | TGTGCCAGTAAGGCAGGGGAGCGCTACGAGCAGTACTTC
NA | NA | TRBJ1-1 | TRBV2 | CASRRQESRNTEAFF | TGTGCCAGCAGAAGGCAGGAAAGTCGGAACACTGAAGCTTTCTTC
NA | NA | TRBJ1-1 | TRBV7-9 | CASSVQVEAFF | TGTGCCAGCAGCGTACAGGTTGAAGCTTTCTTT
TRBD2 | NA | TRBJ2-2 | TRBV28 | CASSLTSLSGRAGELFF | TGTGCCAGCAGTTTAACGTCCCTTAGCGGGAGGGCCGGGGAGCTGTTTTTT
NA | once | TRBJ2-7 | TRBV9 | CASSVADGRDRPYEQYF | TGTGCCAGCAGCGTAGCGGACGGGCGGGACAGACCCTACGAGCAGTACTTC
NA | NA | TRBJ2-7 | TRBV5-6 | CASSRGGRYPYEQYF | TGTGCCAGCAGCCGAGGAGGGCGGTACCCCTACGAGCAGTACTTC